Listed here are 18 T cell receptor beta chains from one sample, sequenced in a study of human T cells and chemical hapten exposure. Time point defined: pre-sensitization, week 0. Treatment in this sample: therapeutic diphenylcyclopropenone sensitization with weekly scalp DPC. TCRdb reprocessed the RACE reads via MiXCR and lists one record per CDR3 protein. The sample has under 400,000 distinct CDR3 sequences, approximately 5.1% seen once. The material was whole blood, obtained in connection with sensitization to the hapten diphenylcyclopropenone (DPC). These receptors came from a woman in her fifties or sixties with alopecia areata. Some clones in this sample may be carry-over from other donors' samples.

This clonotype was recorded at least ten times. CDR3 nucleotide sequence: TGTGCCAGCAGCCCTGAGGCGGGAGGCAGGCACGAGCAGTACTTC. As protein: CASSPEAGGRHEQYF. This chain connects TRBV12-3 or TRBV12-4 to TRBJ2-7; 8 nucleotides agree with TRBD2. The CDR3 is 15 amino acids. V was pared by 6 bases and J by 5 bases, with 12 bases of the junction left unmatched.

On this clonotype: It may be a read error: a sequence one base away is much more abundant. The chain recombines TRBV28 with TRBJ2-1, with D possibly matching TRBD1 (6 bases). The CDR3 has 13 amino acids. Germline CDR1 is MDHEN and CDR2 is SYDVKM. CDR3 in DNA: TGTGCCAGCAGTTTCAGGGGTATCGATGAGCAGTTATTC. This encodes CASSFRGIDEQLF.

The chain is built from TRBV14 and TRBJ1-1; D not resolved. Germline V gene sequence: CDR1 SGHDN, CDR2 FVKESK. Trimming removed 1 base at V and 5 bases at J, with 5 bases between. The CDR3 has 12 amino acids. The CDR3 protein is CASSQVFTEAFF. The CDR3 nucleotides are TGTGCCAGCAGCCAAGTGTTTACTGAAGCTTTCTTT.

This clonotype was counted only a few times. The rearrangement links TRBV20-1 to TRBJ2-7; TRBD2 is a possible D gene (6 bases). The CDR3 covers 14 residues. V was cut by 4 bases and J by 0 bases, with 13 bases left in between. Germline V CDR1 and CDR2: DFQATT, SNEGSKA (reference sequence). This CDR3 reads CSAIRRGSSYEQYF. CDR3 sequence (DNA): TGCAGTGCTATACGGCGGGGAAGCTCCTACGAGCAGTACTTC.

V usage is TRBV6-2 or TRBV6-3 and J usage is TRBJ1-1, with D possibly TRBD1 on 6 matching bases. This CDR3 has 16 amino acids. The germline V gene has CDR1 MNHEY and CDR2 SVGEGT. With 0 bases removed from V and 4 bases from J, the gap between germline ends came to 15 bases. DNA for the CDR3: TGTGCCAGCAGTTACTCGCCAGGCAGGGGAGGCACTGAAGCTTTCTTT. Its translation is CASSYSPGRGGTEAFF.

A few counts support this clonotype. The chain is built from TRBV29-1 and TRBJ1-2; possibly TRBD1 for D (5 bases). Trimming cost V 4 bases and J 4 bases, with 10 bases left between them. This CDR3 comprises 12 residues. Germline CDR1 and CDR2: SQVTM and ANQGSEA. CDR3 nucleotide sequence: TGCAGCGTTGTACCCGGGGCCTATGGCTACACCTTC. It is translated as CSVVPGAYGYTF.

This clonotype was detected many times. The chain couples TRBV7-9 to TRBJ1-4; no reliable D call. V dropped 4 bases and J dropped 14 bases, with 20 bases sitting between them. Per the germline V gene, CDR1 is SEHNR and CDR2 is FQNEAQ (reference sequence). This CDR3 has 14 amino acids. CDR3 sequence reads: CASSSRTDLSGLFF. CDR3 coding DNA: TGTGCCAGCAGCTCTAGGACGGACCTCAGCGGGCTGTTTTTT.

The genes are TRBV29-1 and TRBJ1-2, with D unresolved. V was cut by 2 bases and J by 7 bases, with 8 bases left in between. This CDR3 is built from 11 residues. Germline V gene lookup returns CDR1 SQVTM and CDR2 ANQGSEA. CDR3 region: CSVERRGGYTF. Here the CDR3 DNA reads TGCAGCGTTGAAAGGCGGGGTGGCTACACCTTC.

This clonotype has only a few counts. The chain joins TRBV18 to TRBJ1-5; D possibly corresponds to TRBD1 (5 bases). V lost 2 bases, J lost 7 bases, and 15 bases lay in between. Germline CDR1 reads KGHSH; CDR2 reads LQKENI. There are 15 residues in the CDR3. The CDR3 is CASSPRGREEQPQHF. DNA of the CDR3: TGTGCCAGCTCACCAAGGGGCAGGGAAGAACAGCCCCAGCATTTT.

This clonotype was observed at least ten times. V usage is TRBV6-2 or TRBV6-3 and J usage is TRBJ2-3; possibly TRBD2 for D (6 bases). CDR3 size: 16 residues. CDR1 and CDR2 from the germline V gene are MNHEY and SVGEGT. The V gene lost 6 bases and the J gene lost 4 bases, with 20 bases spanning the gap. In DNA form, the CDR3 reads TGTGCCAGCAGCCTAGCTAGCGTCAACTGGGCAGATACGCAGTATTTT. Translating gives CASSLASVNWADTQYF.

This clonotype was seen at least ten times. V usage is TRBV29-1 and J usage is TRBJ2-2; 10 bases fit TRBD1. There are 17 residues in the CDR3. Germline trimming cut 7 bases from V and 4 bases from J; bases unmatched to any gene: 15. Germline V lookup: CDR1 SQVTM, CDR2 ANQGSEA. Here the CDR3 reads CSARPPSGTGVTGELFF. In DNA, the CDR3 is TGCAGCGCCCGCCCGCCCTCCGGGACAGGGGTCACCGGGGAGCTGTTTTTT.

This clonotype was observed a handful of times. This rearrangement joins TRBV20-1 to TRBJ1-1; D perhaps matches TRBD1 (5 bases). Germline V CDR1 and CDR2: DFQATT, SNEGSKA (reference sequence). The CDR3 spans 14 residues. V was shortened by 3 bases and J by 1 base, with 12 bases between the two germline ends. The CDR3 spells CSASGWGRNTEAFF. For the CDR3, the DNA is TGCAGTGCTAGTGGGTGGGGGAGGAACACTGAAGCTTTCTTT.

The chain employs TRBV27 and TRBJ2-7; 11 bases align to TRBD2. The CDR3 consists of 14 residues. CDR1 is MNHEY and CDR2 is SMNVEV in the germline V gene (reference sequence). V dropped 3 bases and J dropped 5; count of bases not matched to a gene: 3. DNA of the CDR3: TGTGCCAGCAGTTTGGCTAGCGGGAGGAACGAGCAGTACTTC. This translates into CASSLASGRNEQYF.

The chain is built from TRBV12-3 or TRBV12-4 and TRBJ1-5; TRBD1 might be the D (6 bases). V shed 6 bases and J shed 4 bases, with 13 bases lying between them. This CDR3 has 14 residues. In nucleotides, the CDR3 is TGTGCCAGCAGCCCAGACAGGAATAATCAGCCCCAGCATTTT. As protein: CASSPDRNNQPQHF.

This clonotype was detected many times. V gene TRBV5-6 combines with J gene TRBJ2-3, with 11 positions matching TRBD2. The junction had 13 bases not matched to a gene; V was cut back by 4 bases and J by 0 bases. Looked up from germline, CDR1 is SGHDT and CDR2 is YYEEEE. The CDR3 runs 19 residues. CDR3 sequence reads: CASSPQLAGVGYSTDTQYF. CDR3 coding DNA: TGTGCCAGCAGCCCCCAACTAGCGGGAGTTGGTTATAGCACAGATACGCAGTATTTT.

In its sample, this clonotype was seen many times. The V gene is TRBV7-9, the J gene TRBJ1-1; no clear D gene. The CDR3 loop spans 11 amino acids. Germline V gives CDR1 SEHNR, CDR2 FQNEAQ (reference sequence). V lost 5 bases to trimming and J lost 6 bases, with 7 bases between them. The DNA for the CDR3 is TGTGCCAGCAGCAGGGTTCCTGAAGCTTTCTTT. Translation: CASSRVPEAFF.

This clonotype appeared a few times. The V and J genes are TRBV20-1 and TRBJ1-1; no reliable D call. The CDR3 is 12 residues long. Germline V gene data show CDR1 as DFQATT and CDR2 as SNEGSKA (reference sequence). CDR3 DNA sequence: TGCAGACCCGACACACCGAACACTGAAGCTTTCTTT. It is translated as CRPDTPNTEAFF.

A word on this clonotype: A much larger clone lies one base from this, so it may be a read error. As DNA, the CDR3 is TGTACCAGCAGCTCTGACAGGGGTCAGCCCCAGCATTTT. Translated: CTSSSDRGQPQHF. V usage is TRBV11-2 and J usage is TRBJ1-5; 8 bases agree with TRBD1. Germline CDR1 and CDR2: SGHAT and FQNNGV. The CDR3 covers 13 residues.